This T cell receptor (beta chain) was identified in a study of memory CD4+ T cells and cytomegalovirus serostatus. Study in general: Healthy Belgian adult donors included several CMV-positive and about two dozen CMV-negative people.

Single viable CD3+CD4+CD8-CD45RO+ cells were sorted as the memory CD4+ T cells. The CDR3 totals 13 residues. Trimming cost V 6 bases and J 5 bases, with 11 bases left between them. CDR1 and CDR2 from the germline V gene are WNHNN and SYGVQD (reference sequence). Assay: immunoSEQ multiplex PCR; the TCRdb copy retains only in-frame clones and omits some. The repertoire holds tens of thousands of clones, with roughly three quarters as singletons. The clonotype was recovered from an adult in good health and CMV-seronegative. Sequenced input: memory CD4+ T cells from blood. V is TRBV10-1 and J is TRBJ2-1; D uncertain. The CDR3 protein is CASRAGENNEQFF. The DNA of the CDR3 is TGCGCCAGCAGGGCCGGAGAGAACAATGAGCAGTTCTTC.